This TCR beta chain is drawn from a study of blood T cell repertoires in COVID-19. For the study at large: Sites across the United States, Italy and Spain contributed samples from acute and convalescent COVID-19. Nucleic acid was either cDNA or gDNA, and it came from T cells, B-cell-depleted T cells, or PBMCs.

The authors' processing: Reference gene primers were amplified, and this amplification served to estimate nucleated cell counts. Clones were sequenced by immunoSEQ multiplex PCR, and TCRdb holds only the in-frame ones, with some missing. V, J and clone size were drawn from that table, and D and trimming were deduced from the DNA. The sample lists approximately 140,000 clones; approximately 80% were seen once. Between the trimmed V and J ends, which lost 5 bases and 4 bases, there was a span of 10 bases. The CDR3 contains 12 residues. Germline V gives CDR1 SGHRS, CDR2 YFSETQ. The TCR sequence derives from a woman of 80 years or more in a cohort sampled during active or convalescent COVID-19. The V and J genes are TRBV5-1 and TRBJ2-7; D is unclear. The sample consisted of peripheral blood. CDR3 coding DNA: TGCGCCAGCAGTACCGAAGCATACGAGCAGTACTTC. Translating it yields CASSTEAYEQYF.